These 21 T cell receptor beta chains originate from one sample sequenced in a study of T cells in Graves' hyperthyroidism and ophthalmopathy. TCR beta CDR3 regions were amplified from RNA. The primer set for the first-round RT-PCR of the TCR CDR3 was HTBI. TCRdb independently ran MiXCR on the multiplex PCR reads; one entry per CDR3 protein. The table shows about 510,000 distinct CDR3 sequences, with 46% occurring only once. The sample taken for sequencing was peripheral blood or thyroid tissue (not recorded which). Every receptor here comes from an adult woman with Graves' disease, either hyperthyroidism or ophthalmopathy (not recorded which).

This clonotype was seen repeatedly, ten times or more. The chain employs TRBV2 and TRBJ1-2; D is ambiguous. The V end lost 2 bases, the J end lost 5 bases, and 6 bases lay between the germline ends. The CDR3 covers 12 residues. The V gene's germline CDR1 is SNHLY and CDR2 FYNNEI. CDR3 residues: CASSESAYGYTF. For the CDR3, the DNA is TGTGCCAGCAGTGAATCCGCATATGGCTACACCTTC.

This clonotype was counted at least ten times. The chain carries TRBV7-9 and TRBJ1-5, with unresolved D. Trimming removed 5 bases at V and 1 base at J, with 9 bases between. This CDR3 spans 14 amino acids. Germline CDR1 reads SEHNR; CDR2 reads FQNEAQ (reference sequence). The CDR3 sequence is CASSPRGSNQPQHF. DNA for the CDR3: TGTGCCAGCAGCCCCCGGGGAAGCAATCAGCCCCAGCATTTT.

The gene calls are TRBV10-3 and TRBJ2-5, with 9 bases identical to TRBD1. V shed 4 bases and J 1 base; nucleotides not matched to a gene: 1. The CDR3 covers 14 residues. Germline V gives CDR1 ENHRY, CDR2 SYGVKD. CDR3 loop: CAISAGQGQETQYF. The CDR3 nucleotides are TGTGCCATCAGTGCGGGACAGGGCCAAGAGACCCAGTACTTC.

This chain connects TRBV9 to TRBJ1-5; D perhaps matches TRBD1 (5 bases). V was shortened by 5 bases and J by 1 base, with 13 bases between the two germline ends. The CDR3 contains 15 residues. Germline V gives CDR1 SGDLS, CDR2 YYNGEE. CDR3 DNA sequence: TGTGCCAGCAGTTACGGCGGGGGGAGCAATCAGCCCCAGCATTTT. It encodes CASSYGGGSNQPQHF.

This clonotype was picked up many times. The CDR3 protein is CSAPKGYEQYF. As DNA, the CDR3 is TGCAGTGCTCCAAAGGGCTACGAGCAGTACTTC. The J gene is TRBJ2-7, the V gene TRBV20-1; D not certain. The CDR3 length is 11 residues. CDR1 is DFQATT, CDR2 SNEGSKA, per germline (reference sequence). The V end was cut by 5 bases, the J end by 3 bases, with 8 bases between.

This clonotype was recorded a few times. The chain is built from TRBV29-1 and TRBJ2-5; the match to TRBD1 covers 9 bases. This CDR3 region has 13 residues. After removal of 7 bases from V and 4 bases from J, the junction contained 7 bases not matched to a gene. From germline, CDR1 is SQVTM and CDR2 ANQGSEA. The CDR3 DNA reads as TGCAGCGGGGGGGGACAGGGCAGAGAGACCCAGTACTTC. Amino acid sequence: CSGGGQGRETQYF. Complete variable domain (other parts from reference TRBV29-1 and TRBJ2-5): SAVISQKPSRDICQRGTSLTIQCQVDSQVTMMFWYRQQPGQSLTLIATANQGSEATYESGFVIDKFPISRPNLTFSTLTVSNMSPEDSSIYLCSGGGQGRETQYFGPGTRLLVL.

This clonotype was counted ten times or more. The rearrangement links TRBV5-1 to TRBJ1-3; 10 bases align to TRBD1. J lost 6 bases, V lost 3 bases, and 3 bases had no gene match. Germline CDR1 SGHRS, CDR2 YFSETQ. This CDR3 spans 14 amino acids. The CDR3 region has the DNA TGCGCCAGCAGCTCCGGGACAGGGGAAAACACCATATATTTT. It encodes CASSSGTGENTIYF.

This clonotype was counted between two and nine times. The chain uses TRBV19 and TRBJ2-5; 9 bases are shared with TRBD2. Germline V gives CDR1 LNHDA, CDR2 SQIVND (reference sequence). The V and J ends lost 3 bases and 5 bases, in that order; junction bases with no gene match: 10. This CDR3 has 16 amino acids. This CDR3 is CASSMLTSGPVETQYF. The CDR3 nucleotides are TGTGCCAGTAGTATGCTAACTAGCGGGCCCGTGGAGACCCAGTACTTC.

The V gene is TRBV5-1, the J gene TRBJ1-5; D perhaps matches TRBD1 (5 bases). The V gene's germline CDR1 is SGHRS and CDR2 YFSETQ. Trimming stripped 4 bases from V and 7 bases from J, with 12 bases between. The length of the CDR3 is 13 residues. The CDR3 coding sequence is TGCGCCAGCAGCCTGCATCAGGGACAGCCCCAGCATTTT. As protein: CASSLHQGQPQHF.

Comments on this clonotype: This may be a read error, as it is one base from a much larger clone. The chain carries TRBV5-1 and TRBJ1-1; 8 nucleotides line up with TRBD1. This CDR3 is 15 amino acids long. CDR1 SGHRS and CDR2 YFSETQ come from the germline V gene. Trimming removed 1 base from V and 4 bases from J; junction bases left unmatched: 6. CDR3 loop: CASSLPGGEGTEAFF. The CDR3 DNA sequence: TGCGCCAGCAGCTTGCCAGGGGGCGAGGGCACTGAAGCTTTCTTT.

This clonotype was observed a few times. V and J are TRBV20-1 and TRBJ1-1; possibly TRBD1 for D (5 bases). Germline V gene lookup returns CDR1 DFQATT and CDR2 SNEGSKA (reference sequence). Trimming shortened V by 7 bases and J by 7 bases, and 16 bases separated the two germline ends. This CDR3 has 12 amino acids. This chain's CDR3 is CSVPGPLFEAFF. The CDR3 DNA reads TGCAGTGTCCCGGGACCGCTCTTTGAAGCTTTCTTT.

The V gene is TRBV25-1, the J gene TRBJ1-6, with 12 positions matching TRBD1. Germline lookup yields CDR1 MGHDK and CDR2 SYGVNS. V shed 7 bases, J shed 10 bases, and the junction held 2 bases outside the gene matches. The CDR3 is made up of 13 amino acids. The CDR3, as DNA: TGTGCCAGCACCGGGACAGGGGGCTCACCCCTCCACTTT. This encodes CASTGTGGSPLHF.

Of note for this clonotype: The CDR3 ends on some other residue instead of the conserved phenylalanine or tryptophan, so this is likely a read error. V usage is TRBV9 and J usage is TRBJ1-2; D remains ambiguous. The germline V gene encodes CDR1 SGDLS and CDR2 YYNGEE. This CDR3 spans 15 amino acids. CDR3 coding DNA: TGCGCCAGCAGTGGTGAATTCGGACGAGACTATGGCTACACCCTC. Translated: CASSGEFGRDYGYTL.

Worth noting for this clonotype: This is likely a read error, given that the CDR3 carries no conserved phenylalanine or tryptophan at its end. This rearrangement joins TRBV19 to TRBJ1-4; D uncertain. Germline V gene lookup returns CDR1 LNHDA and CDR2 SQIVND (reference sequence). V lost 9 bases and J lost 7, with 18 bases in between. The CDR3 is 14 amino acids. The CDR3 region has the DNA TGTGCCAGCGGCAACGGAAGGTTGGGTGAAAAACTGTTTCTT. Translating it yields CASGNGRLGEKLFL.

This sequence joins TRBV29-1 and TRBJ1-3, with no clear D. The germline CDR1 and CDR2 sequences are SQVTM and ANQGSEA. The CDR3 is 14 amino acids. V lost 4 bases and J lost 0, with 10 bases in between. The CDR3 DNA follows: TGCAGCGTTGTGCCGAGGCTCTCTGGAAACACCATATATTTT. Amino acid sequence: CSVVPRLSGNTIYF. The full variable domain, with the rest looked up from reference TRBV29-1 and TRBJ1-3, is SAVISQKPSRDICQRGTSLTIQCQVDSQVTMMFWYRQQPGQSLTLIATANQGSEATYESGFVIDKFPISRPNLTFSTLTVSNMSPEDSSIYLCSVVPRLSGNTIYFGEGSWLTVV.

For this clonotype: The junction departs from germline at one end; a sequencing error may be responsible. The V call is TRBV5-1, the J call TRBJ2-5; possible D gene TRBD1, 5 bases. The germline gives CDR1 SGHRS, CDR2 YFSETQ. This CDR3 is 13 amino acids long. The CDR3 region is CASSRQYRETRYF. The CDR3 DNA sequence: TGCGCCAGCAGCCGACAGTACCGAGAGACCCGGTACTTC.

This chain connects TRBV28 to TRBJ2-7; 7 bases fit TRBD2. The V segment lost 6 bases and the J segment 2 bases; nucleotides outside the gene matches: 7. This CDR3 contains 14 residues. The germline gives CDR1 MDHEN, CDR2 SYDVKM. CDR3 nucleotides: TGTGCCAGCAGCCCCGCGGCGGGAGCCTACGAGCAGTACTTC. Its translation: CASSPAAGAYEQYF.

This clonotype was seen at least ten times. The chain combines TRBV6-5 with TRBJ2-5; TRBD2 agrees at 9 bases. This CDR3 comprises 16 residues. Per germline, CDR1 MNHEY and CDR2 SVGAGI. The ends lost 5 bases at V and 2 bases at J; junction bases unmatched: 9. This chain's CDR3 is CASSEGVTSGQETQYF. The CDR3 DNA reads TGTGCCAGCAGTGAAGGGGTGACTAGCGGTCAAGAGACCCAGTACTTC.

This rearrangement joins TRBV7-2 to TRBJ2-7; TRBD2 matches at 8 bases. V shed 5 bases, J shed 3 bases, and the junction held 9 bases outside the gene matches. Germline CDR1 reads SGHTA; CDR2 reads FQGNSA. The CDR3 length is 15 residues. DNA of the CDR3: TGTGCCAGCAGCCCAAAGCGGGAGACACACTACGAGCAGTACTTC. Translating it yields CASSPKRETHYEQYF.

Details on this clonotype: Possible read error: a much larger clone is one base away. CDR3 DNA sequence: TGTGCCAGCAGCCCCAGCTGGCGGGGTCGGGAGCTGTTTTTT. Translated: CASSPSWRGRELFF. The chain uses TRBV7-9 and TRBJ2-2, with a possible D match to TRBD2 (6 bases). Deletions cut 5 bases from V and 9 bases from J, with 16 bases between. This CDR3 is built from 14 residues. Germline V gene lookup returns CDR1 SEHNR and CDR2 FQNEAQ (reference sequence).

The chain carries TRBV15 and TRBJ1-1, with D hard to call. V was shortened by 2 bases and J by 1 base, with 8 bases between the two germline ends. The germline V gene encodes CDR1 LNHNV and CDR2 YYDKDF (reference sequence). The length of the CDR3 is 14 residues. The CDR3 DNA is TGTGCCACCAGCAGATACGGTAGGAACACTGAAGCTTTCTTT. It specifies CATSRYGRNTEAFF.